Following are 19 T cell receptor beta chains from one sample sequenced in a study of beta chain features in type 1 diabetes. Every bit of the isolated RNA underwent reverse transcription, so sequencing read expressed TCRB transcripts. Assay: immunoSEQ multiplex PCR; the TCRdb copy retains only in-frame clones and omits some. The table lists hundreds of thousands of clones, about an eighth of them singletons. The sequencing sample was made of naive CD4+ T cells from blood. These TCRs come from a young woman in good health.

The J gene is TRBJ2-7, the V gene TRBV7-2; tentatively, D is TRBD2 (6 bases). The ends were cut back, 4 bases at V and 5 bases at J, with 12 bases in the middle. The CDR3 has 13 residues. CDR1 and CDR2 from the germline V gene are SGHTA and FQGNSA. CDR3 coding DNA: TGTGCCAGCAGCTCTAGGAGGGGAAACGAGCAGTACGTC. This sequence encodes CASSSRRGNEQYV.

The gene calls are TRBV27 and TRBJ2-3; 7 positions match TRBD1. Germline V CDR1 and CDR2: MNHEY, SMNVEV (reference sequence). V dropped 7 bases and J dropped 0; count of bases not matched to a gene: 10. CDR3 length: 16 amino acids. The CDR3 DNA sequence: TGTGCCAGCATGGTGAGGGTCAGGGGGAGCACAGATACGCAGTATTTT. This codes for CASMVRVRGSTDTQYF.

The chain combines TRBV4-1 with TRBJ1-6, with D possibly matching TRBD1 (5 bases). V lost 2 bases, J lost 12 bases, and 14 bases lay in between. Germline CDR1 MGHRA, CDR2 YSYEKL. CDR3 length: 14 amino acids. The CDR3, as DNA: TGCGCCAGCAGCCAACCAGGGCGAATAGGACCCCTCCACTTT. It is translated as CASSQPGRIGPLHF.

The rearrangement links TRBV4-3 to TRBJ1-6; TRBD1 agrees at 7 bases. The CDR3 consists of 15 residues. J lost 10 bases, V lost 1 base, and 7 bases had no gene match. Germline V gene data show CDR1 as LGHNA and CDR2 as YSLEER. The CDR3 nucleotides read TGCGCCAGCAGCCAAGGACAGGGTGCGAGCTCACCCCTCCACTTT. Amino acid sequence: CASSQGQGASSPLHF.

This clone was seen a few times. The DNA for the CDR3 is TGCAGGGCGGGGGGGTCATATACGAATGAGCAGTTCTTC. It is translated as CRAGGSYTNEQFF. This chain uses TRBV29-1 with TRBJ2-1, with TRBD2 identical over 9 bases. The CDR3 contains 13 residues. Germline-derived CDR1 and CDR2 are SQVTM and ANQGSEA.

This clone was counted only a few times. The chain carries TRBV7-2 and TRBJ1-2; D is undetermined. The germline CDR1 and CDR2 sequences are SGHTA and FQGNSA. Trimming took 1 base from V and 0 from J, leaving 12 bases between them. The CDR3 is made up of 16 amino acids. CDR3 sequence: CASSLEVGRTNYGYTF. DNA for the CDR3: TGTGCCAGCAGCTTAGAAGTGGGTAGGACTAACTATGGCTACACCTTC.

This rearrangement joins TRBV2 to TRBJ1-4; D perhaps matches TRBD1 (6 bases). The CDR3 length is 13 residues. Trimming shortened V by 8 bases and J by 2 bases, and 9 bases separated the two germline ends. Germline CDR1 SNHLY, CDR2 FYNNEI. The CDR3, as DNA: TGTGCCAGCGGAGGACAGACTAATGAAAAACTGTTTTTT. The encoded protein is CASGGQTNEKLFF.

This clone came up a few times. Within the sample, other DNA sequences also encode this same CDR3. The CDR3 nucleotides read TGTGCCAGCAGCTTGGGCGGTAGCTCCTACAATGAGCAGTTCTTC. This sequence encodes CASSLGGSSYNEQFF. The genes are TRBV5-4 and TRBJ2-1, with D unclear. The CDR3 loop spans 15 amino acids. V lost 0 bases and J lost 0, with 7 bases in between. The germline V gene encodes CDR1 SGHNT and CDR2 YYREEE (reference sequence). The whole variable domain, remainder taken from reference TRBV5-4 and TRBJ2-1, is ETGVTQSPTHLIKTRGQQVTLRCSSQSGHNTVSWYQQALGQGPQFIFQYYREEENGRGNFPPRFSGLQFPNYSSELNVNALELDDSALYLCASSLGGSSYNEQFFGPGTRLTVL.

The table lists this clone with a few counts. The V and J genes are TRBV5-4 and TRBJ2-1; 7 bases agree with TRBD2. V trimming: 3 bases; J trimming: 6 bases; junction bases outside the gene matches: 9. The CDR3 consists of 15 residues. Germline CDR1 is SGHNT and CDR2 is YYREEE (reference sequence). CDR3 in amino acids: CASSSGAGSRNEQFF. The DNA of the CDR3 is TGTGCCAGCAGCTCCGGAGCGGGGTCACGCAATGAGCAGTTCTTC.

The table lists this clone with a few counts. V and J are TRBV2 and TRBJ1-5; no reliable D call. Germline V gene sequence: CDR1 SNHLY, CDR2 FYNNEI. The CDR3 extends over 15 amino acids. V lost 0 bases, J lost 0 bases, and 6 bases lay in between. CDR3 coding DNA: TGTGCCAGCAGTGAAGCGGGTTATAGCAATCAGCCCCAGCATTTT. Amino acids: CASSEAGYSNQPQHF.

This clone turned up a few times. This chain links TRBV5-6 with TRBJ1-2; D gene uncertain. V was pared by 0 bases and J by 2 bases, with 8 bases between. This CDR3 has 14 amino acids. Per the germline V gene, CDR1 is SGHDT and CDR2 is YYEEEE. The CDR3 loop is CASSLVHENYGYTF. As DNA, the CDR3 is TGTGCCAGCAGCTTGGTTCACGAGAACTATGGCTACACCTTC.

This clone was seen a handful of times. The rearrangement links TRBV5-6 to TRBJ2-4; tentative D call: TRBD2 (6 bases). Trimming cost V 0 bases and J 0 bases, with 10 bases left between them. CDR1 and CDR2 (germline): SGHDT, YYEEEE. The CDR3 covers 16 residues. This chain's CDR3 is CASSLVSGLAKNIQYF. CDR3 sequence (DNA): TGTGCCAGCAGCTTGGTTAGCGGACTAGCCAAAAACATTCAGTACTTC.

This clone turned up a few times. This chain connects TRBV7-3 to TRBJ2-2; perhaps TRBD2 as D (5 bases). The CDR3 has 15 amino acids. V was trimmed by 6 bases and J by 7 bases, leaving 18 bases between them. The V gene's germline CDR1 is SGHTA and CDR2 FQGTGA. This chain's CDR3 is CASRNPVGRGGELFF. The DNA of the CDR3 is TGTGCCAGCAGAAACCCCGTGGGTCGGGGCGGGGAGCTGTTTTTT.

This clone has just one count. The rearrangement joins TRBV4-2 to TRBJ2-2; D gene unclear. Germline V gives CDR1 LGHNA, CDR2 YNFKEQ. The length of the CDR3 is 15 residues. V dropped 3 bases and J dropped 4 bases, with 12 bases sitting between them. The CDR3 sequence is CASSQAPVGTGELFF. DNA of the CDR3: TGTGCCAGCAGCCAGGCCCCAGTAGGCACCGGGGAGCTGTTTTTT.

This clone was observed a few times. The same CDR3 is also encoded by other DNA sequences in this sample. CDR3 sequence reads: CAWSVRGNQPQHF. As DNA, the CDR3 is TGTGCCTGGAGTGTACGGGGAAATCAGCCCCAGCATTTT. The J gene is TRBJ1-5, the V gene TRBV30; D is unresolved. The V and J ends lost 0 bases and 4 bases respectively, with 7 bases between them. This CDR3 spans 13 amino acids. Germline V gene sequence: CDR1 GTSNPN, CDR2 SVGIG (reference sequence).

V gene TRBV7-8 combines with J gene TRBJ1-5; D call uncertain. From germline, CDR1 is SGHVS and CDR2 FQNEAQ. The CDR3 is 16 amino acids. Trimming took 2 bases from V and 4 from J, leaving 15 bases between them. The CDR3 region has the DNA TGTGCCAGCAGCTTAAGTCTGGGAATTGAGAATCAGCCCCAGCATTTT. It is translated as CASSLSLGIENQPQHF. The variable domain in full, completed from reference TRBV7-8 and TRBJ1-5, reads GAGVSQSPRYKVAKRGQDVALRCDPISGHVSLFWYQQALGQGPEFLTYFQNEAQLDKSGLPSDRFFAERPEGSVSTLKIQRTQQEDSAVYLCASSLSLGIENQPQHFGDGTRLSIL.

This clone was counted between two and nine times. The rearrangement uses TRBV28 and TRBJ1-5; TRBD1 agrees at 7 bases. CDR1 is MDHEN, CDR2 SYDVKM, per germline. The CDR3 is 13 residues long. V dropped 6 bases and J dropped 6; count of bases not matched to a gene: 5. The CDR3 reads CASRETGSQPQHF. In nucleotides, the CDR3 is TGTGCCAGCAGAGAGACAGGGTCTCAGCCCCAGCATTTT.

The chain links TRBV7-9 to TRBJ2-6; possibly TRBD1 for D (6 bases). This CDR3 has 15 amino acids. Per germline, CDR1 SEHNR and CDR2 FQNEAQ (reference sequence). V was cut by 5 bases and J by 4 bases, with 12 bases left in between. CDR3 in DNA: TGTGCCAGCAGCGCGTCAGGGGCCGGGGCCAACGTCCTGACTTTC. Amino acid sequence: CASSASGAGANVLTF.

This sequence joins TRBV20-1 and TRBJ2-2; D is undetermined. This CDR3 has 11 residues. Trimming took off 5 bases at V and 1 base at J, with 2 bases between the two ends. Looked up from germline, CDR1 is DFQATT and CDR2 is SNEGSKA (reference sequence). CDR3 sequence reads: CSAQNTGELFF. The CDR3 DNA reads as TGCAGTGCTCAGAACACCGGGGAGCTGTTTTTT.